This T cell receptor (beta chain) was sequenced for a study of blood T cell repertoires in COVID-19. Study-wide background: Researchers got acute and convalescent COVID-19 samples from the United States, Italy and Spain.

Sequenced by immunoSEQ multiplex PCR; TCRdb stores in-frame clones only, minus some. The sample contains about 150,000 clones, roughly 91% of which appear only once. This CDR3 has 15 amino acids. The clonotype was recovered from a man in his fifties or sixties who had recovered from COVID-19. Sequencing was carried out using peripheral blood. This sequence joins TRBV21-1 and TRBJ2-5; TRBD2, as called in the table, went unchecked against the DNA. TRBV21-1 represents a pseudogene. CDR3 DNA: TGTGCCAGCAGCAACGGGCGGGGCAGGGAAGAGACCCAGTACTTC. This translates into CASSNGRGREETQYF.